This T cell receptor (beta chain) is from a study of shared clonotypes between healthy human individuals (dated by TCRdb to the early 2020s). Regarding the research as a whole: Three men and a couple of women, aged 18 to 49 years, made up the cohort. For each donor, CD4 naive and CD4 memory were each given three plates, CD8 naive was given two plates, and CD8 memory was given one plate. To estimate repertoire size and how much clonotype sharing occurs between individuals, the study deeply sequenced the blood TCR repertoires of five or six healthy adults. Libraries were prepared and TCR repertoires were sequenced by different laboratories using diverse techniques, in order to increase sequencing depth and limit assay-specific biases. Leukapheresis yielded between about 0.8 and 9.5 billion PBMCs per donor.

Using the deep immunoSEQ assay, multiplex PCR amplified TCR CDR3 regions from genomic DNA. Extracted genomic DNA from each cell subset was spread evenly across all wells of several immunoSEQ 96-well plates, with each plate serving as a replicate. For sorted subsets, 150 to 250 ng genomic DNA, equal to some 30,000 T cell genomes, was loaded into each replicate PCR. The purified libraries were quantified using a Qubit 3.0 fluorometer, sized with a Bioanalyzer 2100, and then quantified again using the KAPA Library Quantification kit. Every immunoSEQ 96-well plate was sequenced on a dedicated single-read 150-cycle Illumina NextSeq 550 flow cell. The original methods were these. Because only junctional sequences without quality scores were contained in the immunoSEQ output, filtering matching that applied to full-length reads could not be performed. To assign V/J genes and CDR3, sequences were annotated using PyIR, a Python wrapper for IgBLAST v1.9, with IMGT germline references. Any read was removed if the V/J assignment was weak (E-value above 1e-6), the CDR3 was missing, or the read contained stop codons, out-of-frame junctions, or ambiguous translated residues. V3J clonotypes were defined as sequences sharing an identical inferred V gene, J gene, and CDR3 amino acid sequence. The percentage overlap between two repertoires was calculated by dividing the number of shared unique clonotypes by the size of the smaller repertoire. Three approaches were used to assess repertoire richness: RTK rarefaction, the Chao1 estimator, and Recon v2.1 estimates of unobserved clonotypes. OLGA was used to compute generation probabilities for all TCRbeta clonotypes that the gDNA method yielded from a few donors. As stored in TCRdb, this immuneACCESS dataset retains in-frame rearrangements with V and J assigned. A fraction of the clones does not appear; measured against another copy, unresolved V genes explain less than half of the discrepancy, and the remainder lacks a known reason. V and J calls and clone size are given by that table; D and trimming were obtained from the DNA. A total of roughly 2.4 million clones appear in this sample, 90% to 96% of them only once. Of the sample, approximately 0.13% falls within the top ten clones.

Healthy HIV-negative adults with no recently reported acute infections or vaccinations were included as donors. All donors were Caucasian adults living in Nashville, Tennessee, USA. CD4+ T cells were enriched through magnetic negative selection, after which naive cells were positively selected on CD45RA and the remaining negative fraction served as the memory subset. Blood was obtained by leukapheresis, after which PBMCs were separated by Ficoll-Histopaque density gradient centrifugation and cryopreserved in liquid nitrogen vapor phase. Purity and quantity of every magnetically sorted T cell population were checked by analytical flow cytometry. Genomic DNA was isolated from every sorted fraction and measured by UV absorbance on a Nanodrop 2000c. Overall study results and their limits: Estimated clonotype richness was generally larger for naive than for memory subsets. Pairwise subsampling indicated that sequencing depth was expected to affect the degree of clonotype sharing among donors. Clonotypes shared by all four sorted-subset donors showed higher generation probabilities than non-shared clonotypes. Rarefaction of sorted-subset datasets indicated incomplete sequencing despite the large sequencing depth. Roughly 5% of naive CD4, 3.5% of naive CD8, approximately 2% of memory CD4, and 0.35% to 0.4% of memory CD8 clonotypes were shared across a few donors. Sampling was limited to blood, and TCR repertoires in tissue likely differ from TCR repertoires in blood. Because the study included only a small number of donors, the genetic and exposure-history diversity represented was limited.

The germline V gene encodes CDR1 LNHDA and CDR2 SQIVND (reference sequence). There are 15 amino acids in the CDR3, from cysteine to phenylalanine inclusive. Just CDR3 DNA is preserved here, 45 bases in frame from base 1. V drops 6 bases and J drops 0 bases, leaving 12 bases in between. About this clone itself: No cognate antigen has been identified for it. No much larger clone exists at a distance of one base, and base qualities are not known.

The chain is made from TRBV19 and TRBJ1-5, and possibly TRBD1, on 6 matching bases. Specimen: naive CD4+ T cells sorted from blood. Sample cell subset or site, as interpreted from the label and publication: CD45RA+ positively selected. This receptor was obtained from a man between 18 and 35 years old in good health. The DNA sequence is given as TGTGCCAGTAGGTCAGGGGATCTTAGCAATCAGCCCCAGCATTTT. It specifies CASRSGDLSNQPQHF.